This T cell receptor beta chain was captured by sequencing in a study of cytomegalovirus exposure and HLA in healthy donors. The PCR employed 60 Vbeta primers together with 13 Jbeta primers. Repertoires were generated with immunoSEQ multiplex PCR, while TCRdb's copy carries only in-frame clones and drops some. The data hold 100,000 or so clones, with 82% observed a single time. Study-wide points: Most TCR sequences were seen very rarely across donors, but some public TCRs occurred in many. Later analysis revealed greater clonal expansion in HLA-associated TCR beta chains than in equally common others.

As regards this clone: Its specificity is not known.

CDR1 is LNHDA and CDR2 is SQIVND in the germline V gene (reference sequence). V shed 7 bases, J shed 6 bases, and the junction held 11 bases outside the gene matches. CDR3 size: 14 residues. V and J are TRBV19 and TRBJ2-7; TRBD2 aligns across 8 bases. What was sequenced was PBMCs. This TCR was sampled from a man aged 25-45 years in good health and CMV-seropositive. CDR3 nucleotides: TGTGCCAGTACCTCCCTCACCGGGGGGGGCGAGCAGTACTTC. It yields the protein CASTSLTGGGEQYF.